This TCR beta chain was obtained from a study of beta chain features in type 1 diabetes. Germline loops: CDR1 LGHNA, CDR2 YSLEER. With V trimmed by 0 bases and J by 4 bases, 8 bases remained unmatched. The CDR3 has 17 residues. CD45RO/CCR7/CD25/CD127/CD95/CD27 separated CD4+ naive, central memory, regulatory and stem cell-like memory cells by sorting. Without exception, sorted populations had purity beyond 95%. Expressed TCRB transcripts got sequenced, as all isolated RNA was reverse transcribed. Only in-frame clones appear in the TCRdb table, and some are missing; sequencing was by immunoSEQ multiplex PCR. The sample has 300,000 or so clones, roughly 14% seen once; the top ten hold nearly 0.015%. As regards this clone: The antigen is undetermined.

Study-level findings and limits: Shortening that was moderate but significant affected the TCRB CDR3s of Type 1 diabetes patients in all four CD4+ subsets. Across patients, naive, central memory and Treg TCRB repertoires exhibited apparently greater similarity than was observed across healthy donors.

The gene calls are TRBV4-3 and TRBJ2-2; 7 nucleotides align to TRBD2. Sequenced sample: naive CD4+ T cells from blood. The sequence was obtained from a woman aged 18-29 years with type 1 diabetes. The CDR3 reads CASSQELPAGSTGELFF. The CDR3 DNA is TGCGCCAGCAGCCAAGAATTGCCAGCGGGGTCCACCGGGGAGCTGTTTTTT.